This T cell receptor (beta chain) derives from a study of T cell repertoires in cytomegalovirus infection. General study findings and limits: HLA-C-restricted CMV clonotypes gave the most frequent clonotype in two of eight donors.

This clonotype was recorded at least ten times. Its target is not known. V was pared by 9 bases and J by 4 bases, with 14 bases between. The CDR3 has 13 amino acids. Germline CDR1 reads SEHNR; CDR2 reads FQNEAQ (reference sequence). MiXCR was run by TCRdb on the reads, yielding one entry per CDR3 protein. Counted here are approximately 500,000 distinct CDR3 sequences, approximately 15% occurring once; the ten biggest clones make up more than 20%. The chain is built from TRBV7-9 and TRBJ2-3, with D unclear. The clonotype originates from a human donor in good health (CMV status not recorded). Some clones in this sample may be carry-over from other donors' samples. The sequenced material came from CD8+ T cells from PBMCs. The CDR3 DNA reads TGTGCCAGTATGGGATCCGGGCCAGATACGCAGTATTTT. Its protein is CASMGSGPDTQYF.